This T cell receptor (beta chain) was recorded in a study of CD8+CD57+ T cells in acquired aplastic anemia. The count of this clonotype is one. Profiling that covered TCR beta VDJ and CDR3 relied on genomic DNA as its template. TCRdb redid the calling of the reads with MiXCR, one entry per CDR3 protein. This sample has 110,000 or so distinct CDR3 sequences, with 51% found just once. The specimen sequenced was sorted CD4+, CD8+, or CD8+CD57+ T cells (not recorded which) from PBMCs. This TCR came from a human donor in good health, serving as a control.

DNA for the CDR3: TGTGCCAGCAGCTTAGAACGGTCCTACGAGCAGTACTTC. Protein: CASSLERSYEQYF. The chain recombines TRBV7-8 with TRBJ2-7; D remains unclear. The germline gives CDR1 SGHVS, CDR2 FQNEAQ. The CDR3 totals 13 residues. Between the trimmed V and J ends, which lost 1 base and 1 base, there was a span of 5 bases.